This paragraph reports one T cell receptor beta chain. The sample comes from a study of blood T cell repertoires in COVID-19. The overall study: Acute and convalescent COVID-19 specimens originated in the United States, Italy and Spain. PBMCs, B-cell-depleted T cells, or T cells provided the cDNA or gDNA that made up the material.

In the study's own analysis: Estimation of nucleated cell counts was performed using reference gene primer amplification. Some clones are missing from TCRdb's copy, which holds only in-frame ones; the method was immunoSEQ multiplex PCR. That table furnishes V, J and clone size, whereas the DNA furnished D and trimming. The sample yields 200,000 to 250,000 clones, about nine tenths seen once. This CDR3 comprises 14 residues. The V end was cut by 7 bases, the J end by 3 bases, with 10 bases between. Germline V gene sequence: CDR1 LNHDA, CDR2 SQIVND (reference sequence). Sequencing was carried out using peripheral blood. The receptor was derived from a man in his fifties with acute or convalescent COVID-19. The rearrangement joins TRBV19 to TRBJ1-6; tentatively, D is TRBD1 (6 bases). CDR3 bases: TGTGCCAGTACCCTAGGGGGCTATAATTCACCCCTCCACTTT. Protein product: CASTLGGYNSPLHF.